One and the same sample provided the 28 T cell receptor beta chains below, sequenced in a study of regulatory T cells in long-lasting Graves disease. Arm-PCR with iRepertoire HTBI primers amplified the CDR3 regions for these TCR beta libraries. TCRdb processed the multiplex PCR reads anew with MiXCR; each CDR3 protein has one entry. The table records a few hundred thousand distinct CDR3 sequences, approximately 20% of them present only once. Time point of the sample: newly diagnosed GD, antithyroid drugs for less than 3 months. Scientists built the TCR library using RNA that was extracted from PBMCs. These data were also reused for a study on T cells in Graves' hyperthyroidism and ophthalmopathy.

This material consisted of peripheral blood mononuclear cells (PBMCs), taken at new diagnosis, from a patient treated with antithyroid drugs. The receptors were gathered from a woman aged 25-40 years with Graves disease.

This clonotype has ten or more counts. The chain recombines TRBV7-2 with TRBJ2-3; D gene ambiguous. The germline V gene has CDR1 SGHTA and CDR2 FQGNSA. The CDR3 is 12 residues long. Trimming pared 6 bases from V and 6 bases from J, leaving 10 bases between. The CDR3 nucleotides are TGTGCCAGCAGACTTAATTGGGATACGCAGTATTTT. Its translation: CASRLNWDTQYF.

Many counts were recorded for this clonotype. V usage is TRBV5-1 and J usage is TRBJ1-2; D remains unclear. The CDR3 consists of 13 residues. The germline V gene has CDR1 SGHRS and CDR2 YFSETQ. Trimming removed 1 base at V and 2 bases at J, with 6 bases between. The CDR3 protein is CASSLSQNYGYTF. The CDR3 DNA reads TGCGCCAGCAGCTTGTCACAGAACTATGGCTACACCTTC. Drawing the rest from reference TRBV5-1 and TRBJ1-2, the complete variable domain is KAGVTQTPRYLIKTRGQQVTLSCSPISGHRSVSWYQQTPGQGLQFLFEYFSETQRNKGNFPGRFSGRQFSNSRSEMNVSTLELGDSALYLCASSLSQNYGYTFGSGTRLTVV.

Ten or more counts support this clonotype. The rearrangement links TRBV12-3 or TRBV12-4 to TRBJ2-6; D gene unclear. The CDR3 runs to 14 residues. The ends were cut back, 4 bases at V and 1 base at J, with 5 bases in the middle. CDR3 in amino acids: CASSYQSGANVLTF. The CDR3 DNA reads TGTGCCAGCAGTTACCAGTCTGGGGCCAACGTCCTGACTTTC.

The chain is built from TRBV6-2 or TRBV6-3 and TRBJ2-1, with D possibly being TRBD1 (6 bases). V was clipped by 5 bases and J by 6 bases, with 14 bases between them. The CDR3 is 14 amino acids. Germline loops: CDR1 MNHEY, CDR2 SVGEGT. CDR3 sequence reads: CASSESGTSNEQFF. Here the CDR3 DNA reads TGTGCCAGCAGTGAATCCGGGACAAGCAATGAGCAGTTCTTC.

This clonotype occurred many times. This chain joins TRBV6-1 and TRBJ2-1; 16 nucleotides match TRBD2. The CDR3 is made up of 15 amino acids. With V trimmed by 6 bases and J by 10 bases, 6 bases remained unmatched. The germline V gene has CDR1 MNHNS and CDR2 SASEGT. CDR3 coding DNA: TGTGCCAGCAGAGGGACTAGCGGGGGGGCCCTAGAGCAGTTCTTC. Residues: CASRGTSGGALEQFF.

This clonotype was recorded at least ten times. CDR3 DNA sequence: TGTGCCAGCAGCTTAGTGGGACAGGGGAGCTACGAGCAGTACTTC. Its translation: CASSLVGQGSYEQYF. The V and J genes are TRBV7-9 and TRBJ2-7; 10 nucleotides match TRBD1. Germline values: CDR1 SEHNR, CDR2 FQNEAQ (reference sequence). V lost 1 base to trimming and J lost 3 bases; unmatched junction nucleotides: 3. The CDR3 spans 15 residues.

In this sample, this clonotype turned up many times. V and J are TRBV5-1 and TRBJ1-5, with a possible D match to TRBD1 (6 bases). This CDR3 region has 14 residues. Trimming took off 4 bases at V and 4 bases at J, with 12 bases between the two ends. Germline V gene lookup returns CDR1 SGHRS and CDR2 YFSETQ. Here the CDR3 DNA reads TGCGCCAGCAGCGTCTCAGGGGATAATCAGCCCCAGCATTTT. Residues: CASSVSGDNQPQHF.

V is TRBV7-9 and J is TRBJ2-2, with 9 nucleotides matching TRBD1. The germline gives CDR1 SEHNR, CDR2 FQNEAQ (reference sequence). The CDR3 runs to 15 residues. Unmatched junction bases numbered 9, after V lost 6 bases and J lost 7 bases. This chain's CDR3 is CASRSAGTGIGELFF. CDR3 sequence (DNA): TGTGCCAGCAGGTCGGCCGGGACAGGGATCGGGGAGCTGTTTTTT.

This clonotype was detected many times. The rearrangement links TRBV18 to TRBJ2-5; 7 bases fit TRBD1. This CDR3 contains 17 residues. Trimming took 2 bases from V and 2 from J; bases not matched to a gene: 11. Germline V gene data show CDR1 as KGHSH and CDR2 as LQKENI. The CDR3 DNA reads TGTGCCAGCTCACCAAGCCCAGGGGGTTACCCACAAGAGACCCAGTACTTC. This gives the protein CASSPSPGGYPQETQYF. Together with reference TRBV18 and TRBJ2-5, the CDR3 gives the full variable domain: NAGVMQNPRHLVRRRGQEARLRCSPMKGHSHVYWYRQLPEEGLKFMVYLQKENIIDESGMPKERFSAEFPKEGPSILRIQQVVRGDSAAYFCASSPSPGGYPQETQYFGPGTRLLVL.

The table lists this clonotype with many counts. The gene calls are TRBV6-1 and TRBJ1-1, with D hard to call. The CDR3 has 11 amino acids. Trimming took off 7 bases at V and 3 bases at J, with 6 bases between the two ends. Germline loops: CDR1 MNHNS, CDR2 SASEGT. The DNA for the CDR3 is TGTGCCAGCATCCTTTACACTGAAGCTTTCTTT. This encodes CASILYTEAFF.

This clonotype was picked up many times. This chain connects TRBV12-3 or TRBV12-4 to TRBJ1-2; D remains ambiguous. The CDR3 is 13 amino acids. V was trimmed by 5 bases and J by 6 bases, leaving 13 bases between them. CDR3 in DNA: TGTGCCAGCAGTCCAGCCGGGGTGGATGGCTACACCTTC. Protein: CASSPAGVDGYTF.

This clonotype was detected many times. V is TRBV5-4 and J is TRBJ1-2, with D hard to call. Trimming stripped 0 bases from V and 2 bases from J, with 11 bases between. This CDR3 contains 15 residues. Germline CDR1 SGHNT, CDR2 YYREEE (reference sequence). DNA of the CDR3: TGTGCCAGCAGCTTGGAGTCGGGAGGGAACTATGGCTACACCTTC. Translated: CASSLESGGNYGYTF.

The chain recombines TRBV29-1 with TRBJ1-5, with D possibly matching TRBD1 (6 bases). V was pared by 4 bases and J by 5 bases, with 12 bases between. The CDR3 extends over 13 amino acids. Germline V gene lookup returns CDR1 SQVTM and CDR2 ANQGSEA. CDR3: CSVGGGSYQPQHF. The DNA of the CDR3 is TGCAGCGTTGGTGGGGGCAGTTATCAGCCCCAGCATTTT.

This clonotype occurred many times. A much more abundant neighbour one base away suggests this may be a read error. V is TRBV7-2 and J is TRBJ1-1; possible D gene TRBD1, 5 bases. The V end lost 6 bases, the J end lost 3 bases, and 14 bases lay between the germline ends. The CDR3 extends over 14 amino acids. Germline V gives CDR1 SGHTA, CDR2 FQGNSA. The CDR3 region has the DNA TGTGCCAGCAGAAAACCCCGGGGGGACACTGAAGCTTTCTTT. This sequence encodes CASRKPRGDTEAFF.

This rearrangement joins TRBV4-1 to TRBJ1-2, with 10 bases aligning to TRBD1. Trimming took 1 base from V and 6 from J; bases not matched to a gene: 2. Germline CDR1 is MGHRA and CDR2 is YSYEKL. The CDR3 totals 14 residues. The CDR3 loop reads CASSQGQGADGYTF. The CDR3 DNA is TGCGCCAGCAGCCAAGGACAGGGGGCAGATGGCTACACCTTC.

In its sample, this clonotype was seen many times. The rearrangement uses TRBV27 and TRBJ1-6; 9 positions match TRBD1. With V trimmed by 6 bases and J by 6 bases, 3 bases remained unmatched. The CDR3 contains 14 residues. Looked up from germline, CDR1 is MNHEY and CDR2 is SMNVEV (reference sequence). The CDR3 DNA reads as TGTGCCAGCAGCACAGGGGGCTCTAATTCACCCCTCCACTTT. Its translation is CASSTGGSNSPLHF.

The table lists this clonotype with many counts. The rearrangement joins TRBV10-1 to TRBJ1-1, with D unresolved. The CDR3 is 13 residues long. V lost 8 bases and J 1 base, leaving 11 bases between the germline ends. Germline V gene lookup returns CDR1 WNHNN and CDR2 SYGVQD (reference sequence). The CDR3: CASDPERNTEAFF. The CDR3, as DNA: TGCGCCAGCGACCCTGAGAGGAACACTGAAGCTTTCTTT.

This clonotype has at least ten counts. The chain links TRBV7-2 to TRBJ1-3; D is unresolved. Germline CDR1 reads SGHTA; CDR2 reads FQGNSA. The CDR3 sequence is 14 residues long. With 3 bases removed from V and 4 bases from J, the gap between germline ends came to 10 bases. CDR3 in amino acids: CASSLWTAGNTIYF. For the CDR3, the DNA is TGTGCCAGCAGCTTGTGGACGGCAGGAAACACCATATATTTT.

This clonotype was detected many times. This chain connects TRBV6-2 or TRBV6-3 to TRBJ2-3, with D perhaps given as TRBD1 or TRBD2 (5 bases each). The CDR3 contains 15 residues. Germline CDR1 reads MNHEY; CDR2 reads SVGEGT. V gave up 2 bases and J gave up 3 bases, with 12 bases separating them. The CDR3 loop reads CASSYPGRLTDTQYF. The CDR3 nucleotides read TGTGCCAGCAGTTACCCGGGACGGCTGACAGATACGCAGTATTTT.

Ten or more counts support this clonotype. The V call is TRBV19, the J call TRBJ1-2, with D perhaps TRBD1 (5 bases). Germline CDR1 reads LNHDA; CDR2 reads SQIVND (reference sequence). This CDR3 has 14 amino acids. V lost 3 bases and J 4 bases, leaving 12 bases between the germline ends. The CDR3 protein is CASSIRQGIYGYTF. In DNA, the CDR3 is TGTGCCAGTAGTATCCGCCAGGGAATCTATGGCTACACCTTC.

Worth noting for this clonotype: This may be a read error, as it is one base from a much larger clone. The conserved closing phenylalanine or tryptophan is absent in this CDR3, likely reflecting a read error. The rearrangement joins TRBV7-8 to TRBJ2-2; 8 bases fit TRBD1. Germline trimming cut 6 bases from V and 1 base from J; bases unmatched to any gene: 7. CDR3 length: 16 amino acids. Germline V gene lookup returns CDR1 SGHVS and CDR2 FQNEAQ. CDR3 amino acids: CASRDLDRGNTGELFL. CDR3 DNA: TGTGCCAGCAGGGACCTCGACAGGGGGAACACCGGGGAGCTGTTTTTG.

This clonotype has a count of ten or more. V gene TRBV6-1 combines with J gene TRBJ2-7; no firm D call. Trimming stripped 10 bases from V and 6 bases from J, with 16 bases between. Germline CDR1 MNHNS, CDR2 SASEGT. The CDR3 is 12 amino acids. CDR3 loop: CATHSGVGEQYF. The DNA for the CDR3 is TGTGCCACCCATTCGGGTGTTGGCGAGCAGTACTTC.

This clonotype was seen ten or more times. This chain connects TRBV5-1 to TRBJ1-5; D might be TRBD1 (6 bases). The CDR3 contains 14 residues. Deletions cut 1 base from V and 7 bases from J, with 12 bases between. Germline values: CDR1 SGHRS, CDR2 YFSETQ. CDR3 in amino acids: CASSLLGAGQPQHF. In DNA form, the CDR3 reads TGCGCCAGCAGCTTGTTGGGGGCAGGGCAGCCCCAGCATTTT.

The chain has TRBV20-1 and TRBJ2-7; D is perhaps TRBD1 or TRBD2 (7 bases each). The CDR3 length is 18 residues. The germline V and J ends were trimmed by 3 bases and 3 bases, with 27 bases remaining between them. Germline V gene data show CDR1 as DFQATT and CDR2 as SNEGSKA (reference sequence). CDR3 region: CSASRPGGVSGANYEQYF. As DNA, the CDR3 is TGCAGTGCTAGCAGGCCAGGGGGGGTCTCTGGGGCCAACTACGAGCAGTACTTC.

This clonotype showed up many times. This chain uses TRBV12-3 or TRBV12-4 with TRBJ2-3; 8 nucleotides line up with TRBD2. The V and J ends lost 3 bases and 4 bases, in that order; junction bases with no gene match: 6. This CDR3 has 15 residues. CDR3: CASSLWRGAADTQYF. CDR3 DNA: TGTGCCAGCAGTTTGTGGCGGGGGGCGGCAGATACGCAGTATTTT.

CDR3 sequence reads: CASSPPTTVGTEAFF. DNA for the CDR3: TGTGCCAGCTCACCACCGACAACAGTTGGCACTGAAGCTTTCTTT. This rearrangement joins TRBV18 to TRBJ1-1; unclear D gene. Germline V gene data show CDR1 as KGHSH and CDR2 as LQKENI. V lost 0 bases and J 4 bases, leaving 12 bases between the germline ends. There are 15 residues in the CDR3.

In this sample, this clonotype turned up a few times. V gene TRBV5-4 combines with J gene TRBJ2-1; 8 positions agree with TRBD2. The length of the CDR3 is 14 residues. The germline gives CDR1 SGHNT, CDR2 YYREEE (reference sequence). Losses at the gene ends were 2 bases for V and 9 bases for J; bases not matched to a gene: 7. Here the CDR3 DNA reads TGTGCCAGCAGCTTAGAGCGGGGGAGGTTTGAGCAGTTCTTC. The encoded protein is CASSLERGRFEQFF.

This clonotype was counted ten times or more. The J gene is TRBJ2-3, the V gene TRBV7-2; D assignment may be TRBD1 or TRBD2 (5 bases each). Trimming shortened V by 2 bases and J by 1 base, and 19 bases separated the two germline ends. The CDR3 has 18 amino acids. Germline V lookup: CDR1 SGHTA, CDR2 FQGNSA. CDR3 in DNA: TGTGCCAGCAGCTTAATCGAAGTGGGACCCTTTGGCACAGATACGCAGTATTTT. Protein product: CASSLIEVGPFGTDTQYF. Full variable domain (outside the CDR3, taken from reference TRBV7-2 and TRBJ2-3): GAGVSQSPSNKVTEKGKDVELRCDPISGHTALYWYRQSLGQGLEFLIYFQGNSAPDKSGLPSDRFSAERTGGSVSTLTIQRTQQEDSAVYLCASSLIEVGPFGTDTQYFGPGTRLTVL.